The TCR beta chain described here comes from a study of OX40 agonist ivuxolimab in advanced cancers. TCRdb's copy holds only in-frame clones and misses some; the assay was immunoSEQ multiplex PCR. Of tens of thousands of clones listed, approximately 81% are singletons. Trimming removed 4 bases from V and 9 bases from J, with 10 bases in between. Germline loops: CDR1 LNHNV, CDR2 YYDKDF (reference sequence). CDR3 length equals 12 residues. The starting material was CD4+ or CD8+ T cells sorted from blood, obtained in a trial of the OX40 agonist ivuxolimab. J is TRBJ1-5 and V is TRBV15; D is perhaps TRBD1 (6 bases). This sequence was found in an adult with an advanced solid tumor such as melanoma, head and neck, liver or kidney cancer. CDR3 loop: CATSKGQTPQHF. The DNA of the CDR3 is TGTGCCACCAGCAAGGGACAAACGCCCCAGCATTTT.